This section outlines one T cell receptor (beta chain) sequence together with its context. Antigen specificity is unknown. The PCR made use of 60 Vbeta and 13 Jbeta primers. The method was immunoSEQ multiplex PCR; TCRdb's version includes in-frame clones alone and lacks a portion of them. The table records around 150,000 clones, 80% to 90% of them present only once. V lost 2 bases and J lost 3; bases outside the gene matches: 4. Germline values: CDR1 ENHRY, CDR2 SYGVKD. CDR3 length: 15 residues. These data come from a study of cytomegalovirus exposure and HLA in healthy donors. Study findings and constraints: Researchers had no immune exposure information except CMV serostatus available. It has been reported that TCR beta sequences accurately predicted the HLA-A and HLA-B alleles of most subjects. Certain indistinguishable V segments, among them TRBV6-2 and TRBV6-3, were excluded. Among TCR sequences, most were rare, though some public TCRs appeared in many donors.

This TCR came from a woman between 40 and 55 years old in good health and CMV-seropositive. The gene calls are TRBV10-3 and TRBJ2-5; 9 nucleotides align to TRBD1. The sample taken for sequencing was PBMCs. The CDR3 DNA reads TGTGCCATCAGTGAGGGGGGGACAGGGAAAGAGACCCAGTACTTC. Translating it yields CAISEGGTGKETQYF.